This TCR beta chain was recovered during a study of blood T cell repertoires in COVID-19. Overall study context: COVID-19 samples collected from the United States, Italy and Spain covered acute and convalescent phases.

The V gene's germline CDR1 is GTSNPN and CDR2 SVGIG (reference sequence). The CDR3 is 10 amino acids. Trimming cost V 5 bases and J 14 bases; bases outside gene matches: 3. Seattle's enrolled individuals joined amid active infection and were then monitored longitudinally. Some clones are missing from TCRdb's copy, which holds only in-frame ones; the method was immunoSEQ multiplex PCR. The sample contains 270,000 or so clones, approximately 84% of which appear only once. The genes are TRBV30 and TRBJ2-3; 11 positions agree with TRBD1. Sequencing used peripheral blood. The TCR comes from a human donor with COVID-19, enrolled during active disease. The donor label of this sample is uncertain. CDR3 region: CAWSGQGVYF. CDR3 in DNA: TGTGCCTGGTCGGGACAGGGGGTGTATTTT.